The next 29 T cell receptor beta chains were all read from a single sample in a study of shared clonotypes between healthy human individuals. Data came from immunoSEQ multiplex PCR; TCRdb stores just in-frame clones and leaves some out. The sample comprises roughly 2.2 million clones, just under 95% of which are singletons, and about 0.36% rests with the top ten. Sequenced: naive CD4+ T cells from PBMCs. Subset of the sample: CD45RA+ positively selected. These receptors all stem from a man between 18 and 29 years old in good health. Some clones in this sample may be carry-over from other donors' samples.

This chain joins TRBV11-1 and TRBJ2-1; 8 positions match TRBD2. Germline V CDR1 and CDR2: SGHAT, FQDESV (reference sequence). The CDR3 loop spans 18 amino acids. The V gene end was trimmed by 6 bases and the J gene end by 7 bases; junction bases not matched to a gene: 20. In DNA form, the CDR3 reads TGTGCCAGCAGACGACTCAACACGGGGGGGCGGGATCGGAATGAGCAGTTCTTC. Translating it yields CASRRLNTGGRDRNEQFF.

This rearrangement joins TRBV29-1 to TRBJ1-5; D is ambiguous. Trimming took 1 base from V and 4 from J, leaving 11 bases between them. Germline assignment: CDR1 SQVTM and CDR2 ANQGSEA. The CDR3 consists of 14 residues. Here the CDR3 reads CSVEGKEGNQPQHF. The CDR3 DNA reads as TGCAGCGTTGAAGGCAAGGAGGGTAATCAGCCCCAGCATTTT.

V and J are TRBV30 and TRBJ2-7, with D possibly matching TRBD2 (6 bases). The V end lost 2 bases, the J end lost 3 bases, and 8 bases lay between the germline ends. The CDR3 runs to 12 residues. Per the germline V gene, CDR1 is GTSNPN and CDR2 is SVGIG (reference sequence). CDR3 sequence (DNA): TGTGCCTGGAGTCGGGGGATCTACGAGCAGTACTTC. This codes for CAWSRGIYEQYF.

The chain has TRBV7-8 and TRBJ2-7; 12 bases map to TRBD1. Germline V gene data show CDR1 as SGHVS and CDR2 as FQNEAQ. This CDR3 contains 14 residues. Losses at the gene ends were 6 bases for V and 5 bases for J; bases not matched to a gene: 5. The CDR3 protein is CASSRGDRGHEQYF. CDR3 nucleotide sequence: TGTGCCAGCAGTCGAGGGGACAGGGGGCACGAGCAGTACTTC.

The CDR3 is CASRPSGSTDTQYF. CDR3 coding DNA: TGTGCCAGCAGACCGAGCGGTAGCACAGATACGCAGTATTTT. This rearrangement joins TRBV7-2 to TRBJ2-3, with D tentatively TRBD2 (5 bases). The CDR3 length is 14 residues. The V and J ends lost 6 bases and 0 bases respectively, with 10 bases between them. Germline loops: CDR1 SGHTA, CDR2 FQGNSA.

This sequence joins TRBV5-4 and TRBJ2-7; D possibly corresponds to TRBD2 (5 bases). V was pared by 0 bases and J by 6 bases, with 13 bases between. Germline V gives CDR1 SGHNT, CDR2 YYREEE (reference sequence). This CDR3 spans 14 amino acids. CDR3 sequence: CASSLDLAPSEQYF. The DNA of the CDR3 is TGTGCCAGCAGCTTGGATCTAGCTCCCTCCGAGCAGTACTTC.

The CDR3 loop is CASSSWGSGSGNTIYF. CDR3 in DNA: TGCGCCAGCAGTTCTTGGGGAAGTGGTTCTGGAAACACCATATATTTT. The chain links TRBV5-1 to TRBJ1-3; no definite D call. The CDR3 is 16 residues long. Trimming took 5 bases from V and 1 from J, leaving 16 bases between them. Germline lookup yields CDR1 SGHRS and CDR2 YFSETQ. The full variable domain, completed using reference TRBV5-1 and TRBJ1-3, is KAGVTQTPRYLIKTRGQQVTLSCSPISGHRSVSWYQQTPGQGLQFLFEYFSETQRNKGNFPGRFSGRQFSNSRSEMNVSTLELGDSALYLCASSSWGSGSGNTIYFGEGSWLTVV.

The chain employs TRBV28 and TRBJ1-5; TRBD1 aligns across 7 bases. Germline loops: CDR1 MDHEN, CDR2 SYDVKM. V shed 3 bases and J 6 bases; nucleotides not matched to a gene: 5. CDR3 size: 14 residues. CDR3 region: CASSFGGGGQPQHF. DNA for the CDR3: TGTGCCAGCAGTTTTGGAGGGGGCGGTCAGCCCCAGCATTTT.

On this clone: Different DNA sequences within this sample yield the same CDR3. The CDR3: CASSPTGGETQYF. The CDR3 coding sequence is TGTGCCAGCTCACCCACGGGGGGAGAGACCCAGTACTTC. The V and J genes are TRBV18 and TRBJ2-5, with 7 bases that match TRBD2. This CDR3 region has 13 residues. V trimming: 3 bases; J trimming: 4 bases; junction bases outside the gene matches: 2. CDR1 and CDR2 from the germline V gene are KGHSH and LQKENI.

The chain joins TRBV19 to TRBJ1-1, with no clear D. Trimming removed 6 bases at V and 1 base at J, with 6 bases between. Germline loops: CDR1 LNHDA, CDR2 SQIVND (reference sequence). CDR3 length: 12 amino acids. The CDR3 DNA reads TGTGCCAGTAGGACTACGAACACTGAAGCTTTCTTT. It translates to CASRTTNTEAFF.

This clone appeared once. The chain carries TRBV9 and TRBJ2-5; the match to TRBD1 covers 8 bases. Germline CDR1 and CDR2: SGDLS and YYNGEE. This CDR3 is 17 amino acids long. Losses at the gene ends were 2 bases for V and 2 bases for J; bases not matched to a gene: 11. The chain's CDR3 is CASSVTPGQVGQETQYF. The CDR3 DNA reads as TGTGCCAGCAGCGTGACCCCGGGACAGGTTGGTCAAGAGACCCAGTACTTC.

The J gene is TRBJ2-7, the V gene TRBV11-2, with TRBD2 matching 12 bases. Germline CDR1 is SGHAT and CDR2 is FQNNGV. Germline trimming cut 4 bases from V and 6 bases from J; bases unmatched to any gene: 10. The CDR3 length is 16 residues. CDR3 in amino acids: CASSSRTSGTIPEQYF. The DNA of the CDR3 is TGTGCCAGCAGCTCTCGGACTAGCGGGACTATCCCCGAGCAGTACTTC.

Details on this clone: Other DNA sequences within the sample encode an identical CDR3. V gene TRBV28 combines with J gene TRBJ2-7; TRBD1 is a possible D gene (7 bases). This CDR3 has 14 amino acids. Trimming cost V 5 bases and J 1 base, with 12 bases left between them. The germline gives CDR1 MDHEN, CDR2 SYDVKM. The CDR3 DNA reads TGTGCCAGCAGTGGGCAGGGGGGATCCTACGAGCAGTACTTC. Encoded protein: CASSGQGGSYEQYF. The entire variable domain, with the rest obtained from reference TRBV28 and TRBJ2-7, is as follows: DVKVTQSSRYLVKRTGEKVFLECVQDMDHENMFWYRQDPGLGLRLIYFSYDVKMKEKGDIPEGYSVSREKKERFSLILESASTNQTSMYLCASSGQGGSYEQYFGPGTRLTVT.

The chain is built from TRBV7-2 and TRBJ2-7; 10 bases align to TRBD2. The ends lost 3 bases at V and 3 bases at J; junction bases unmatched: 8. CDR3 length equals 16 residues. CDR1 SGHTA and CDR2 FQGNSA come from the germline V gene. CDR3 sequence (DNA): TGTGCCAGCAGCTTGGGGGCTAGCGGGAGTGTCTACGAGCAGTACTTC. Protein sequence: CASSLGASGSVYEQYF.

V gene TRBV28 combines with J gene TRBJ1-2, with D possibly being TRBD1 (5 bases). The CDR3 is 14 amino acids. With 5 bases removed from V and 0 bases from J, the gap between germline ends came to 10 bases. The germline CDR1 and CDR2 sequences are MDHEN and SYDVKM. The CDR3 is CASSRDYANYGYTF. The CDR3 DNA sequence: TGTGCCAGCAGTCGGGACTACGCTAACTATGGCTACACCTTC.

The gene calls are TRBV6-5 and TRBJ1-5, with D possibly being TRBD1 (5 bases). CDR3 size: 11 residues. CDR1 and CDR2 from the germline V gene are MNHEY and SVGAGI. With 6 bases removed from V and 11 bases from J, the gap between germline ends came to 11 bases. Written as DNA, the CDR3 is TGTGCCAGCAGCGGTGGGGCCGCCCAGCATTTT. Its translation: CASSGGAAQHF.

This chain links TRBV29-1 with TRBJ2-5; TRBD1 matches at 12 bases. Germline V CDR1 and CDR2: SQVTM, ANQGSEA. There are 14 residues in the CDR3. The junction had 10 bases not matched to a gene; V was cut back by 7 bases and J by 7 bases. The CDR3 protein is CSAGGTGGSRTQYF. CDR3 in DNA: TGCAGCGCTGGGGGGACAGGGGGCTCTCGGACCCAGTACTTC.

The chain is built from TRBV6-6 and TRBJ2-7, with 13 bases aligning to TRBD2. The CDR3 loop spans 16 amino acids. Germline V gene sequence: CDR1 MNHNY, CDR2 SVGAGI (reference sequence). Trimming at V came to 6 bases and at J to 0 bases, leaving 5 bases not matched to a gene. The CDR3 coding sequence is TGTGCCAGCAGCCGTACTAGCGGGAGGGACTCCTACGAGCAGTACTTC. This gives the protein CASSRTSGRDSYEQYF.

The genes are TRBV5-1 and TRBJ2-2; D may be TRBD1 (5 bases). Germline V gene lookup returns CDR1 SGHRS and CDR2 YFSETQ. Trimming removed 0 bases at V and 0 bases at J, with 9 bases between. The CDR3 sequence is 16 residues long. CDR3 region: CASSLAHRSNTGELFF. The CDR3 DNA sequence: TGCGCCAGCAGCTTGGCCCACAGGTCGAACACCGGGGAGCTGTTTTTT.

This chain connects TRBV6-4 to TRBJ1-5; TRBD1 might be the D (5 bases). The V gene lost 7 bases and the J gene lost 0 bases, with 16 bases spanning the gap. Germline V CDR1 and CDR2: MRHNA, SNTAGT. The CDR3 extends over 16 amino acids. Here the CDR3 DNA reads TGTGCCAGCACCGAGGGACGGCTTTATAGCAATCAGCCCCAGCATTTT. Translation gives CASTEGRLYSNQPQHF.

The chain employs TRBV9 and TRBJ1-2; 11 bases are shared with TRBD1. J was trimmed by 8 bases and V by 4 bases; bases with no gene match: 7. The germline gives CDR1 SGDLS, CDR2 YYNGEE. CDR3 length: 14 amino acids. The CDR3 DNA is TGTGCCAGCAGCTCCCGGACAGGGGGCGAAGGCTACACCTTC. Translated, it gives CASSSRTGGEGYTF.

This CDR3 is CASSLAARTGVGEQYF. The DNA for the CDR3 is TGTGCCAGCAGCTTGGCCGCGAGGACAGGAGTTGGTGAGCAGTACTTC. This chain joins TRBV5-8 and TRBJ2-7; the match to TRBD1 covers 7 bases. The J segment lost 7 bases and the V segment lost 0 bases, leaving 13 bases of the junction unmatched. The CDR3 consists of 16 residues. From germline, CDR1 is SGHTS and CDR2 YDEGEE.

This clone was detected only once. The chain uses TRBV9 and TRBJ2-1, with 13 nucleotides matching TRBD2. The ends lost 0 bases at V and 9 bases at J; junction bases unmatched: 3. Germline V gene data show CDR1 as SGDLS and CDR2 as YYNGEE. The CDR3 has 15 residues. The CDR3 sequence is CASSVGLAGGTEQFF. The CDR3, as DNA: TGTGCCAGCAGCGTAGGACTAGCGGGAGGTACTGAGCAGTTCTTC.

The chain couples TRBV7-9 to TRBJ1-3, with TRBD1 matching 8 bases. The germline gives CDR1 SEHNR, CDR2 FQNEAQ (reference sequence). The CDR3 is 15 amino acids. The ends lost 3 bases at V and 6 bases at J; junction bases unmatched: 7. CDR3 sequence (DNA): TGTGCCAGCAGCTTCGGGGACAGGAGGGAAAACACCATATATTTT. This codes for CASSFGDRRENTIYF. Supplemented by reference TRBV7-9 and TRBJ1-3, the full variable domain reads DTGVSQNPRHKITKRGQNVTFRCDPISEHNRLYWYRQTLGQGPEFLTYFQNEAQLEKSRLLSDRFSAERPKGSFSTLEIQRTEQGDSAMYLCASSFGDRRENTIYFGEGSWLTVV.

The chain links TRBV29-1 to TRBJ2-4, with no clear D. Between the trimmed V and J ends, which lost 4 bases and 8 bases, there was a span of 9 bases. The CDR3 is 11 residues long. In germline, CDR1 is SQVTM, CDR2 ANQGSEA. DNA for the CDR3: TGCAGCGTTGCCAATCCCGACATTCAGTACTTC. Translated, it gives CSVANPDIQYF.

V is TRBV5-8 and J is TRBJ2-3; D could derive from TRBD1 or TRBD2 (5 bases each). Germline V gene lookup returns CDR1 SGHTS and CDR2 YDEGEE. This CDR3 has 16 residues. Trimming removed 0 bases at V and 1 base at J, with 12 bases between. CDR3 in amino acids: CASSLGRLGGTDTQYF. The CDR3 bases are TGTGCCAGCAGCTTGGGGAGGTTAGGGGGCACAGATACGCAGTATTTT. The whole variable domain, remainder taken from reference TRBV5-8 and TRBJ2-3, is EAGVTQSPTHLIKTRGQQATLRCSPISGHTSVYWYQQALGLGLQFLLWYDEGEERNRGNFPPRFSGRQFPNYSSELNVNALELEDSALYLCASSLGRLGGTDTQYFGPGTRLTVL.

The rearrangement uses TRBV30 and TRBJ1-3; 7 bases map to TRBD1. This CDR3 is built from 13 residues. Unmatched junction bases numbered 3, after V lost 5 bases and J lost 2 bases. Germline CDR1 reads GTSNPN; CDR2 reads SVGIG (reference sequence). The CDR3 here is CAWYRGPGNTIYF. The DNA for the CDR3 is TGTGCCTGGTATAGGGGGCCTGGAAACACCATATATTTT. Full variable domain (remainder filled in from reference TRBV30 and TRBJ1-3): SQTIHQWPATLVQPVGSPLSLECTVEGTSNPNLYWYRQAAGRGLQLLFYSVGIGQISSEVPQNLSASRPQDRQFILSSKKLLLSDSGFYLCAWYRGPGNTIYFGEGSWLTVV.

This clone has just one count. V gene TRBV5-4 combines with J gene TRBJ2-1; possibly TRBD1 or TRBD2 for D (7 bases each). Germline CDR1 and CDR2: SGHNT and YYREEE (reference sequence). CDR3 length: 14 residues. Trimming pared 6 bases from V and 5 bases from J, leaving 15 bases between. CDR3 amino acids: CASTPRGGNNEQFF. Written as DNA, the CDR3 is TGTGCCAGCACCCCCAGGGGGGGGAACAATGAGCAGTTCTTC.

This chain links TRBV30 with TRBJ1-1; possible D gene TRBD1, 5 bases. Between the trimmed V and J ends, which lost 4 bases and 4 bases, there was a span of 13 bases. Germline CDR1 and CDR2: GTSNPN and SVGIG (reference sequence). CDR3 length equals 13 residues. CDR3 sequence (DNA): TGTGCCTGGAAAGTGACAGCCACCACTGAAGCTTTCTTT. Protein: CAWKVTATTEAFF. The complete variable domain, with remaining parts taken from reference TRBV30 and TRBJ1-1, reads SQTIHQWPATLVQPVGSPLSLECTVEGTSNPNLYWYRQAAGRGLQLLFYSVGIGQISSEVPQNLSASRPQDRQFILSSKKLLLSDSGFYLCAWKVTATTEAFFGQGTRLTVV.